The following is a T cell receptor (beta chain) sequence with its context. Study processing details: Quantification of nucleated cells was approximated via reference gene primer amplification. Using immunoSEQ multiplex PCR, the repertoire was profiled, and TCRdb retains in-frame clones only, with some absent. D and trimming were read from the DNA, whereas the V and J calls and clone size are those reported in that table. The data hold approximately 68,000 clones, with over 75% observed a single time. This sample is drawn from a study of blood T cell repertoires in COVID-19. Study in general: Both acute and convalescent COVID-19 samples were obtained from the United States, Italy and Spain. Nucleic acid was either cDNA or gDNA, and it came from T cells, B-cell-depleted T cells, or PBMCs.

From germline, CDR1 is MNHEY and CDR2 SMNVEV (reference sequence). CDR3 length equals 15 residues. The V end was cut by 2 bases, the J end by 0 bases, with 8 bases between. The clonotype was recovered from a man between 65 and 85 years old with active or convalescent COVID-19. V is TRBV27 and J is TRBJ2-4; D is unclear. What was sequenced was peripheral blood. The CDR3 DNA sequence: TGTGCCAGCAGTTTAAGGAGTTTAGCCAAAAACATTCAGTACTTC. Its translation: CASSLRSLAKNIQYF.